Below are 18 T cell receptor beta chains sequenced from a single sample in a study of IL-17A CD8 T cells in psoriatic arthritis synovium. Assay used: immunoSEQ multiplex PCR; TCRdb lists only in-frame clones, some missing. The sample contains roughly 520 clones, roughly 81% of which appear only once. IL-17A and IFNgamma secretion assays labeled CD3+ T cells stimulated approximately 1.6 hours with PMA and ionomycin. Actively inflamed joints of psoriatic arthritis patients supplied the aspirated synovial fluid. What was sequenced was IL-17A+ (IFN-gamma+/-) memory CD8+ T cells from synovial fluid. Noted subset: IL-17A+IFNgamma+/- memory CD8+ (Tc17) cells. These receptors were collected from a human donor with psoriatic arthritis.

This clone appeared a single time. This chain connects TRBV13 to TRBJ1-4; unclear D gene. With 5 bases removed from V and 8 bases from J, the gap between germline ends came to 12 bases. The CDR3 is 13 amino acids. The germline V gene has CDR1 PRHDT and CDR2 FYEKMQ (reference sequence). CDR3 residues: CASSLYGGEKLFF. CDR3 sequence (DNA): TGTGCCAGCAGCCTATATGGAGGAGAAAAACTGTTTTTT.

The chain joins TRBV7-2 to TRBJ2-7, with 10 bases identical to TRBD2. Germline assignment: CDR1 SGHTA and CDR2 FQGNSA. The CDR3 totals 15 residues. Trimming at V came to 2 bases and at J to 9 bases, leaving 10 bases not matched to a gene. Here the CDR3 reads CTSSLMASGGVGQYF. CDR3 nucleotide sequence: TGTACCAGCAGCTTAATGGCTAGCGGGGGCGTCGGGCAGTACTTC.

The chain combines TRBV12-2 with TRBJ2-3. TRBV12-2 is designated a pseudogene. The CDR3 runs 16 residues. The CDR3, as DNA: TGTGCAAGTCGCCGGGCTCCCTGCTCTAAGACAGATACGCAGTATTTT. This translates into CASRRAPCSKTDTQYF.

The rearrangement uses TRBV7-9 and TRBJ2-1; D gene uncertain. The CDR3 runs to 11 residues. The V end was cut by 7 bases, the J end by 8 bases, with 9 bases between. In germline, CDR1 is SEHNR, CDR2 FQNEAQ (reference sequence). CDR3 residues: CASTPAHEQFF. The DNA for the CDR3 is TGTGCCAGCACCCCTGCCCATGAGCAGTTCTTC.

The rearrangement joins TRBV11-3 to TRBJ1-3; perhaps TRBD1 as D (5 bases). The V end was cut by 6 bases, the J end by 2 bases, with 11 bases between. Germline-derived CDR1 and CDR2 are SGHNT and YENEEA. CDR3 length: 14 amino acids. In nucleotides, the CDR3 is TGTGCCAGCAGTTCAGGGTATCCTGGAAACACCATATATTTT. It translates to CASSSGYPGNTIYF.

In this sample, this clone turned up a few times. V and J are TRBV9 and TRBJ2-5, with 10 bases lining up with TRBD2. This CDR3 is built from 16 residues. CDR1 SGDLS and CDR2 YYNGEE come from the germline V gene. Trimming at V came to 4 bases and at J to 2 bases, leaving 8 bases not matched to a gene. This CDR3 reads CASSSWTSGLQETQYF. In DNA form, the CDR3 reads TGTGCCAGCAGCAGCTGGACTAGCGGATTACAAGAGACCCAGTACTTC.

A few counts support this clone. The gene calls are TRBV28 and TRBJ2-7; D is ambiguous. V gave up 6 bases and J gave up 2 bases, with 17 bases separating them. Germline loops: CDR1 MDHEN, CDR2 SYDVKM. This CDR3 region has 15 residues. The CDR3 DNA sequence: TGTGCCAGCAGCCCGCGACTGGGTAGGACCTACGAGCAGTACTTC. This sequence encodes CASSPRLGRTYEQYF.

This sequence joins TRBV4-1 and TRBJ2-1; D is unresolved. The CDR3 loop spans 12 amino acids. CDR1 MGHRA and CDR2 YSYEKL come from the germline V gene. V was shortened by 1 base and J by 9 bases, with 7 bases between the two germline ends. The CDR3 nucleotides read TGCGCCAGCAGCCAAGGTGGGATTGAGCAGTTCTTC. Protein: CASSQGGIEQFF.

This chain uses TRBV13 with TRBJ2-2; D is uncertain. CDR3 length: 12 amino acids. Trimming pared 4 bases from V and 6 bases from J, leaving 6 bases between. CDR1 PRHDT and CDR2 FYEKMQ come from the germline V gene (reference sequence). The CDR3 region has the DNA TGTGCCAGCAGCTGGAGTTCCGGGGAGCTGTTTTTT. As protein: CASSWSSGELFF.

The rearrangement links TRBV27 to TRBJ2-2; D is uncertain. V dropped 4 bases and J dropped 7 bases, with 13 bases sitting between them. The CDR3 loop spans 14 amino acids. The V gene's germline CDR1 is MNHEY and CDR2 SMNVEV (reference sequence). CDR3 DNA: TGTGCCAGCAGTTCGGAAATTCTCGGCGGGGAGCTGTTTTTT. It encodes CASSSEILGGELFF.

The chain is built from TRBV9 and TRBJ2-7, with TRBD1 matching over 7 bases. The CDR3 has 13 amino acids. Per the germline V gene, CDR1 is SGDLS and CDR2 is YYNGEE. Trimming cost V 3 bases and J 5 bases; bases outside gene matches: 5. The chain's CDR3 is CASSGDSRNEQYF. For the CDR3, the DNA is TGTGCCAGCAGCGGGGACAGTCGCAACGAGCAGTACTTC. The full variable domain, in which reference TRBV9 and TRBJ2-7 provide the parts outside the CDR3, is DSGVTQTPKHLITATGQRVTLRCSPRSGDLSVYWYQQSLDQGLQFLIQYYNGEERAKGNILERFSAQQFPDLHSELNLSSLELGDSALYFCASSGDSRNEQYFGPGTRLTVT.

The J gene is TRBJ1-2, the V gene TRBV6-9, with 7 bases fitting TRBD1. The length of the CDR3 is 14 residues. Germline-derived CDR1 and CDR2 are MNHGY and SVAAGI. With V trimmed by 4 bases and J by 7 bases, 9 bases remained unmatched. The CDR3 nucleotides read TGTGCCAGCAGTTCCTTGACAGGGTCTAGTGGCTACACCTTC. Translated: CASSSLTGSSGYTF.

CDR3 protein: CASSFFSRTGELFF. The CDR3 DNA reads TGTGCCAGCAGTTTTTTTTCGCGAACCGGGGAGCTGTTTTTT. The gene calls are TRBV6-5 and TRBJ2-2, with D hard to call. CDR1 and CDR2 from the germline V gene are MNHEY and SVGAGI. The CDR3 has 14 amino acids. The V end lost 4 bases, the J end lost 5 bases, and 11 bases lay between the germline ends.

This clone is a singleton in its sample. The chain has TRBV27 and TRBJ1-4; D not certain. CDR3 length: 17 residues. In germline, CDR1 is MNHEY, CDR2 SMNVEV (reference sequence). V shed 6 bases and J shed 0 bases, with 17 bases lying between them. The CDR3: CASSLHAGSATNEKLFF. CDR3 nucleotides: TGTGCCAGCAGCCTGCACGCAGGCAGTGCAACTAATGAAAAACTGTTTTTT.

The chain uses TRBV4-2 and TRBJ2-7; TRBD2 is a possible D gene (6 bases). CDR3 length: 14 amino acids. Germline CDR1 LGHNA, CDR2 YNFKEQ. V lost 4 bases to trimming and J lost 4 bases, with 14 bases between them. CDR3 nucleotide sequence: TGTGCCAGCAGCCTGTCCCGGGACTGGTACGAGCAGTACTTC. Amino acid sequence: CASSLSRDWYEQYF.

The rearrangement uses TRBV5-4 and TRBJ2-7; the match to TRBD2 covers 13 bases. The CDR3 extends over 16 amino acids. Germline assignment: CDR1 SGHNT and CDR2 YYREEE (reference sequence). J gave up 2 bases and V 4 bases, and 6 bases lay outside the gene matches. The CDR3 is CASSPGLAGATYEQYF. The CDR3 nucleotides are TGTGCCAGCAGCCCCGGACTAGCGGGAGCGACCTACGAGCAGTACTTC. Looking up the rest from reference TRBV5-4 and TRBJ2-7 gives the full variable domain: ETGVTQSPTHLIKTRGQQVTLRCSSQSGHNTVSWYQQALGQGPQFIFQYYREEENGRGNFPPRFSGLQFPNYSSELNVNALELDDSALYLCASSPGLAGATYEQYFGPGTRLTVT.

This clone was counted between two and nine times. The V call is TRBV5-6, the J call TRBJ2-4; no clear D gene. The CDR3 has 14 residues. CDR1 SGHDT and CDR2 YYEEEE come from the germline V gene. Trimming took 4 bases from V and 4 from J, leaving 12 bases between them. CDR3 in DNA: TGTGCCAGCAGCCTTTGGGCAGCAAAAAACATTCAGTACTTC. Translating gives CASSLWAAKNIQYF.

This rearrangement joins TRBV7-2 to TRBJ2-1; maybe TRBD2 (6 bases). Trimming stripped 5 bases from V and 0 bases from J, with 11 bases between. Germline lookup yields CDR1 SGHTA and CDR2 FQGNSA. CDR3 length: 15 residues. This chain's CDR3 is CASSHEGGSYNEQFF. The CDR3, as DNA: TGTGCCAGCAGCCACGAGGGAGGCTCCTACAATGAGCAGTTCTTC.